The 6 T cell receptor beta chains presented below share a single source sample, sequenced in a study of technical replicates of blood from four donors. The assay was immunoSEQ multiplex PCR, and TCRdb's table has in-frame clones only and misses some. The data show just under 60,000 clones, roughly nine tenths seen once. The sequenced sample consisted of PBMCs. The receptor source for this set is a human donor in good health. Some clones in this sample may be carry-over from other donors' samples.

The J gene is TRBJ2-1, the V gene TRBV19, with 10 positions matching TRBD2. The CDR3 has 14 residues. The V gene's germline CDR1 is LNHDA and CDR2 SQIVND (reference sequence). V dropped 6 bases and J dropped 6; count of bases not matched to a gene: 5. CDR3 residues: CASSGTSASNEQFF. The CDR3 DNA is TGTGCCAGTAGCGGGACTAGCGCCAGCAATGAGCAGTTCTTC. Full variable domain (missing parts from reference TRBV19 and TRBJ2-1): DGGITQSPKYLFRKEGQNVTLSCEQNLNHDAMYWYRQDPGQGLRLIYYSQIVNDFQKGDIAEGYSVSREKKESFPLTVTSAQKNPTAFYLCASSGTSASNEQFFGPGTRLTVL.

The gene calls are TRBV2 and TRBJ1-2; D is unclear. CDR1 and CDR2 (germline): SNHLY, FYNNEI. The CDR3 has 13 residues. The V end lost 8 bases, the J end lost 1 base, and 11 bases lay between the germline ends. This CDR3 is CASYWQINYGYTF. DNA for the CDR3: TGTGCCAGCTATTGGCAAATTAACTATGGCTACACCTTC.

This sequence joins TRBV29-1 and TRBJ2-7, with 10 bases lining up with TRBD1. The germline CDR1 and CDR2 sequences are SQVTM and ANQGSEA. After removal of 8 bases from V and 4 bases from J, the junction contained 8 bases not matched to a gene. This CDR3 is built from 13 residues. DNA of the CDR3: TGCAGCCCAGAGAGACAGGGGGCTTACGAGCAGTACTTC. This codes for CSPERQGAYEQYF.

J is TRBJ2-1 and V is TRBV5-1; 7 nucleotides agree with TRBD2. Germline V lookup: CDR1 SGHRS, CDR2 YFSETQ. V shed 5 bases, J shed 1 base, and the junction held 6 bases outside the gene matches. This CDR3 region has 15 residues. CDR3: CASSLTSRSYNEQFF. For the CDR3, the DNA is TGCGCCAGCAGTCTGACTAGCAGGTCCTACAATGAGCAGTTCTTC.

The chain uses TRBV4-2 and TRBJ2-3; 8 bases agree with TRBD2. The junction had 8 bases not matched to a gene; V was cut back by 1 base and J by 2 bases. The germline CDR1 and CDR2 sequences are LGHNA and YNFKEQ. The CDR3 covers 17 residues. The CDR3 spells CASSQGRGGPTTDTQYF. CDR3 bases: TGTGCCAGCAGCCAAGGTCGGGGGGGCCCTACCACAGATACGCAGTATTTT.

The chain carries TRBV6-5 and TRBJ1-6; D is possibly TRBD1 (5 bases). The germline CDR1 and CDR2 sequences are MNHEY and SVGAGI. CDR3 length: 15 amino acids. Between the trimmed V and J ends, which lost 6 bases and 7 bases, there was a span of 16 bases. Written as DNA, the CDR3 is TGTGCCAGCAGACTTCAGGGACTTCAGAATTCACCCCTCCACTTT. Encoded protein: CASRLQGLQNSPLHF.